This entry features one T cell receptor (beta chain) sequence. The record originates from a study of blood T cell repertoires in COVID-19. Study overall: The United States, Italy and Spain supplied acute and convalescent COVID-19 samples.

This CDR3 spans 13 amino acids. Trimming took 3 bases from V and 8 from J, leaving 13 bases between them. Germline-derived CDR1 and CDR2 are SQVTM and ANQGSEA. Clones were read by immunoSEQ multiplex PCR, and TCRdb kept only the in-frame ones, dropping some. Among 250,000 to 350,000 clones listed, more than 70% were seen once. The source material was peripheral blood. This clonotype was sampled from a young woman with COVID-19, enrolled during active disease. The gene calls are TRBV29-1 and TRBJ2-2, with D possibly being TRBD2 (5 bases). The CDR3 loop is CSVEEAGSGELFF. The CDR3 DNA reads TGCAGCGTTGAGGAGGCAGGAAGTGGGGAGCTGTTTTTT.